The T cell receptor (beta chain) under discussion was sequenced for a study of CD8 T cells in Susac syndrome. When the RNA was reverse transcribed, random hexamers were used with an input of roughly 0.5 to 1 ug. Across 54 Vbeta and 13 Jbeta, TCR beta CDR3 was amplified with immunoSEQ multiplex PCR. TCRdb processed the immunoSEQ multiplex PCR reads anew with MiXCR; each CDR3 protein has one entry. There are roughly 120,000 distinct CDR3 sequences in the sample; around 94% occur only once, and over 0.07% lies in the top ten. TCR beta from blood CD8+ and CD4+ T cells was sequenced. Healthy donors were controls matched for age and sex. TEMRA cells were FACS-enriched, while CD8+ and CD4+ T cells were negatively isolated. This CDR3 region has 14 residues. With 1 base removed from V and 5 bases from J, the gap between germline ends came to 11 bases. Germline CDR1 SEHNR, CDR2 FQNEAQ (reference sequence).

Sequenced: CD4+ T cells from PBMCs. This receptor was taken from a human donor in good health. The chain has TRBV7-9 and TRBJ1-1, with D unresolved. In nucleotides, the CDR3 is TGTGCCAGCAGCTTAGAGAGTTGGGGAACTGAAGCTTTCTTT. This codes for CASSLESWGTEAFF.